Below, one T cell receptor (beta chain) is given with its context. The CDR3 length is 12 residues. Trimming removed 3 bases at V and 8 bases at J, with 10 bases between. This record belongs to a study of blood T cell repertoires in COVID-19. Study-wide background: Sources were T cells, B-cell-depleted T cells, or PBMCs; the material itself was cDNA or gDNA.

As processed by the authors: Nucleated cell number was recorded as an estimate derived from reference gene primer amplification. Some clones are missing from TCRdb's copy, which holds only in-frame ones; the method was immunoSEQ multiplex PCR. V and J calls and clone size are as listed in that table; D and trimming were resolved from the DNA. This sample has 150,000 to 200,000 clones, with 80% to 90% found just once. This TCR was sampled from a man between 65 and 79 years old with active or convalescent COVID-19. The specimen sequenced was peripheral blood. The rearrangement links TRBV12-3 or TRBV12-4 to TRBJ1-1; D ambiguous. CDR3 nucleotide sequence: TGTGCCAGCAGTTTTCGGGAGAACGAAGCTTTCTTT. Translated: CASSFRENEAFF.